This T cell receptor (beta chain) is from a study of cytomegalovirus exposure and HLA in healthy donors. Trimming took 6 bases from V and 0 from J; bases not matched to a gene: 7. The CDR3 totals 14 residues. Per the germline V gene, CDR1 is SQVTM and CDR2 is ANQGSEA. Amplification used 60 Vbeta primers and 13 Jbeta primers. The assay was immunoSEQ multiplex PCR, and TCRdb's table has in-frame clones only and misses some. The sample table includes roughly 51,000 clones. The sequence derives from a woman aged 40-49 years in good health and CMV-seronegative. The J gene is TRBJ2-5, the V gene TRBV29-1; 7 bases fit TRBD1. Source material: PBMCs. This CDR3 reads CSVEGQNNQETQYF. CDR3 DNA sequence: TGCAGCGTCGAGGGACAGAACAACCAAGAGACCCAGTACTTC.